The source of this T cell receptor (beta chain) is a study of T-cell reconstitution after alpha-beta-depleted transplantation in children. This clonotype was found many times. The CDR3 sequence is 16 residues long. The V gene's germline CDR1 is MDHEN and CDR2 SYDVKM. With 7 bases removed from V and 5 bases from J, the gap between germline ends came to 23 bases. The TCRbeta library was prepared with unique molecular identifiers. TCRdb fed the PCR reads into MiXCR, producing one record per CDR3 protein. In the table there are roughly 220,000 distinct CDR3 sequences, about 12% of which are singletons. This receptor was obtained from a human donor who donated a stem cell graft to a child with acute lymphoblastic leukemia. Specimen: PBMCs from the stem cell graft donor, collected from the stem cell graft. The chain links TRBV28 to TRBJ1-2; tentatively, D is TRBD1 (5 bases). For the CDR3, the DNA is TGTGCCAGCACGGAGGGGCAGAGCCATTTCAGATATGGCTACACCTTC. Protein product: CASTEGQSHFRYGYTF.